The source of this T cell receptor beta chain is a study of T cell repertoires in cytomegalovirus infection. Study overall: Public TCR beta signatures marked donors with CMV infection and the matching HLA.

One entry per CDR3 protein, called by TCRdb with MiXCR from the reads. The table has roughly 500,000 distinct CDR3 sequences, around 11% seen once. Study-wide results and limits: The study identified carriers of CMV plus the relevant HLA from cumulative public TCR beta family frequency. The ex vivo response showed dominance by HLA-C-restricted CMV-specific TCR beta clonotypes.

This clonotype was seen repeatedly, ten times or more. Its cognate antigen is unknown. The V gene lost 1 base and the J gene lost 4 bases, with 25 bases spanning the gap. Germline assignment: CDR1 MGHRA and CDR2 YSYEKL. This CDR3 has 19 residues. The sequence came from a human donor in good health (CMV status not recorded). Some clones in this sample may be carry-over from other donors' samples. This rearrangement joins TRBV4-1 to TRBJ1-1; D uncertain. Material: PBMCs. This CDR3 reads CASSQVVSLRFRSSTEAFF. CDR3 nucleotide sequence: TGCGCCAGCAGCCAAGTGGTATCGCTCCGGTTTAGGAGTTCCACTGAAGCTTTCTTT.